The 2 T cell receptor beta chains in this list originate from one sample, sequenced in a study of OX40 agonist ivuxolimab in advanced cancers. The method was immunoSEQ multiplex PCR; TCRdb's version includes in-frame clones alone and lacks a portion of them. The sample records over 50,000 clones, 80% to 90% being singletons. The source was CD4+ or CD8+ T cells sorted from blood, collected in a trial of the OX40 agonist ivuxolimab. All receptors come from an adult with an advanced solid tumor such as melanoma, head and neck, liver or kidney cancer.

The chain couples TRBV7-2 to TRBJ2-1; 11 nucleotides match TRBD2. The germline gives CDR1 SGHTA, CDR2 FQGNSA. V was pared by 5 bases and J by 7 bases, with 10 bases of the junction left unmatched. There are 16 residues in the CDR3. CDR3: CASSGILAGAGNEQFF. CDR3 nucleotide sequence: TGTGCCAGCAGCGGGATACTAGCGGGAGCGGGAAATGAGCAGTTCTTC. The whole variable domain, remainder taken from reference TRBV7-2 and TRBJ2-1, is GAGVSQSPSNKVTEKGKDVELRCDPISGHTALYWYRQSLGQGLEFLIYFQGNSAPDKSGLPSDRFSAERTGGSVSTLTIQRTQQEDSAVYLCASSGILAGAGNEQFFGPGTRLTVL.

CDR3 loop: CASSRRGQGATGELFF. Here the CDR3 DNA reads TGTGCCAGCAGCCGCCGCGGACAGGGGGCGACCGGGGAGCTGTTTTTT. The genes are TRBV11-3 and TRBJ2-2; the match to TRBD1 covers 11 bases. The CDR3 is 16 residues long. The ends lost 5 bases at V and 5 bases at J; junction bases unmatched: 7. Looked up from germline, CDR1 is SGHNT and CDR2 is YENEEA. Drawing the rest from reference TRBV11-3 and TRBJ2-2, the complete variable domain is EAGVVQSPRYKIIEKKQPVAFWCNPISGHNTLYWYLQNLGQGPELLIRYENEEAVDDSQLPKDRFSAERLKGVDSTLKIQPAELGDSAVYLCASSRRGQGATGELFFGEGSRLTVL.